A selection of T cell receptor beta chains follows, all from one sample in a study of Ad26.COV2.S vaccination and SARS-CoV-2 variants. The data were produced by immunoSEQ multiplex PCR, yet TCRdb's version contains in-frame clones alone and is incomplete. The sample shows roughly 460,000 clones, 80% to 90% of them seen only once. The sample here was peripheral blood, taken in a trial of Ad26.COV2.S vaccine versus placebo. These receptors all come from a person between 18 and 60 years old who received the Ad26.COV2.S COVID-19 vaccine or a placebo. The CDR3 runs from the conserved cysteine through the conserved F or W. A D gene is named only where the DNA matches it firmly. Size tells how often a clone was seen (once, few, many) or the class of an expanded clone, and some rows leave it out.

>TRBJ1-1|TRBV7-8|NA|NA
CASSRTGNTEAFF
TGTGCCAGCAGCCGAACAGGAAACACTGAAGCTTTCTTT
>TRBJ2-1|TRBV5-1|TRBD2|NA
CASSFREAGAYNEQFF
TGCGCCAGCAGCTTTCGTGAAGCGGGAGCGTACAATGAGCAGTTCTTC
>TRBJ2-2|TRBV7-2|TRBD1|NA
CASSLGQGSSGELFF
TGTGCCAGCAGCTTAGGACAGGGTTCCTCCGGGGAGCTGTTTTTT
>TRBJ1-4|TRBV5-1|TRBD1|NA
CASSLGTGQVEKLFF
TGCGCCAGCAGCTTGGGGACAGGGCAGGTCGAAAAACTGTTTTTT
>TRBJ1-2|TRBV24-1|NA|NA
CATSDLVGIYTF
TGTGCCACCAGTGATTTGGTGGGGATCTACACCTTC
>TRBJ2-1|TRBV14|NA|NA
CASSPFNQDYYNEQFF
TGTGCCAGCAGCCCCTTCAATCAAGATTACTACAATGAGCAGTTCTTC
>TRBJ1-6|TRBV15|NA|NA
CATSPGSSYNSPLHF
TGTGCCACCAGTCCCGGTAGCTCCTATAATTCACCCCTCCACTTT
>TRBJ1-2|TRBV30|NA|NA
CAWSAIKGSGYTF
TGTGCCTGGAGTGCCATCAAAGGCTCTGGCTACACCTTC
>TRBJ1-2|TRBV6-5|TRBD1|NA
CASSGQGLDGYTF
TGTGCCAGCAGCGGACAGGGATTGGACGGCTACACCTTC
>TRBJ1-1|TRBV28|NA|NA
CASSLHTEAFF
TGTGCCAGCAGTCTCCACACTGAAGCTTTCTTT
>TRBJ1-1|TRBV13|NA|NA
CASTKRANTEAFF
TGTGCCAGCACCAAGAGGGCAAACACTGAAGCTTTCTTT
>TRBJ1-1|TRBV18|NA|NA
CASSPNGRVVPFF
TGTGCCAGCTCACCTAATGGGAGGGTCGTACCTTTCTTT
>TRBJ1-5|TRBV19|NA|NA
CASSREENQPQHF
TGTGCCAGTAGTAGGGAGGAAAATCAGCCCCAGCATTTT
>TRBJ2-7|TRBV9|NA|NA
CASSPRGDGSTPYEQYF
TGTGCCAGCAGCCCCCGAGGGGATGGTAGTACCCCCTACGAGCAGTACTTC
>TRBJ2-7|TRBV2|NA|NA
CASSGGRYEQYF
TGTGCCAGCAGTGGTGGTAGGTACGAGCAGTACTTC
>TRBJ1-5|TRBV2|NA|NA
CASRRGLYFSNQPQHF
TGTGCCAGCAGACGCGGACTGTACTTTAGCAATCAGCCCCAGCATTTT
>TRBJ2-7|TRBV12-3/TRBV12-4|TRBD1|NA
CASTRTGGEQYF
TGTGCCAGCACCCGGACAGGGGGCGAGCAGTACTTC
>TRBJ1-2|TRBV18|NA|once
CASSPQKGRGYGYTF
TGTGCCAGCTCACCACAGAAGGGGCGCGGTTATGGCTACACCTTC
>TRBJ1-6|TRBV11-1|NA|NA
CASRGGSYNSPLHF
TGTGCCAGCAGAGGGGGCTCCTATAATTCACCCCTCCACTTT
>TRBJ2-7|TRBV11-2|NA|NA
CASATPRDSSYEQYF
TGTGCCAGCGCCACTCCACGGGACTCCTCCTACGAGCAGTACTTC
>TRBJ1-1|TRBV19|TRBD1|NA
CASSTFRGATEAFF
TGTGCCAGTAGTACCTTCAGGGGGGCCACTGAAGCTTTCTTT
>TRBJ2-5|TRBV24-1|TRBD1|NA
CATSDSRFGQGKTQYF
TGTGCCACCAGTGATTCCCGGTTTGGACAGGGTAAGACCCAGTACTTC
>TRBJ1-6|TRBV15|TRBD1|NA
CATSGQGSSYNSPLHF
TGTGCCACCAGCGGACAGGGGAGCTCCTATAATTCACCCCTCCACTTT
>TRBJ2-6|TRBV5-4|NA|NA
CASHRNSGANVLTF
TGTGCCTCTCACAGGAACTCTGGGGCCAACGTCCTGACTTTC
>TRBJ2-1|TRBV19|NA|once
CASSIRGTPAHNEQFF
TGTGCCAGTAGTATCCGCGGGACTCCAGCCCACAATGAGCAGTTCTTC
>TRBJ2-1|TRBV19|NA|NA
CASSSAPRDNEQFF
TGTGCCAGTAGTTCAGCCCCCAGAGACAATGAGCAGTTCTTC
>TRBJ2-7|TRBV11-2|TRBD2|NA
CASSFRSGGPYEQYF
TGTGCCAGCAGCTTTCGCTCGGGAGGGCCATACGAGCAGTACTTC
>TRBJ2-7|TRBV3-1/TRBV3-2|TRBD1|NA
CASSQVLWTGGYEQYF
TGTGCCAGCAGCCAAGTGCTCTGGACAGGGGGCTACGAGCAGTACTTC
>TRBJ2-7|TRBV28|TRBD2|NA
CASSSGGGWIEQYF
TGTGCCAGCAGTTCCGGGGGGGGCTGGATCGAGCAGTACTTC
>TRBJ2-3|TRBV6-5|TRBD2|NA
CASRLAGGTDTQYF
TGTGCCAGCCGACTAGCGGGTGGCACAGATACGCAGTATTTT
>TRBJ2-7|TRBV4-2|TRBD1|NA
CASSPRGQGATYEQYF
TGTGCCAGCAGCCCCAGAGGACAGGGGGCAACCTACGAGCAGTACTTC
>TRBJ2-1|TRBV27|TRBD2|NA
CASRLAGHNEQFF
TGTGCCAGCAGACTAGCGGGACACAATGAGCAGTTCTTC
>TRBJ2-7|TRBV7-9|NA|NA
CASSLVSSSYEQYF
TGTGCCAGCAGCTTAGTAAGCAGCTCCTACGAGCAGTACTTC
>TRBJ1-4|TRBV18|NA|once
CASSPRATDDEKLFF
TGTGCCAGCTCACCGAGGGCGACTGACGATGAAAAACTGTTTTTT
>TRBJ1-6|TRBV19|NA|NA
CASSRLGSYNSPLHF
TGTGCCAGTAGTAGGCTGGGCTCCTATAATTCACCCCTCCACTTT
>TRBJ1-4|TRBV19|NA|once
CASSFRTNREGKLFF
TGTGCCAGTAGTTTCAGAACGAACAGGGAAGGGAAACTGTTTTTT
>TRBJ2-7|TRBV30|TRBD2|NA
CATMVAGVAYEQYF
TGTGCGACGATGGTAGCGGGAGTCGCCTACGAGCAGTACTTC
>TRBJ2-5|TRBV7-2|TRBD2|NA
CASSSRGGLGRQETQYF
TGTGCCAGCAGCTCGCGGGGGGGCCTGGGTAGACAAGAGACCCAGTACTTC
>TRBJ1-1|TRBV19|NA|NA
CASSAAGRNTEAFF
TGTGCCAGTAGTGCGGCCGGGAGGAACACTGAAGCTTTCTTT
>TRBJ2-2|TRBV19|TRBD1|NA
CASSMSSTGGGELFF
TGTGCCAGTAGTATGAGTTCAACAGGGGGCGGGGAGCTGTTTTTT
>TRBJ2-1|TRBV27|NA|NA
CASSLSFQGPYSYNEQFF
TGTGCCAGCAGTTTATCTTTCCAGGGACCCTACTCCTACAATGAGCAGTTCTTC
>TRBJ2-7|TRBV7-9|NA|few
CASSLGHVTQGFDF
TGTGCCAGCAGCTTGGGGCATGTGACCCAGGGATTTGACTTC
>TRBJ1-1|TRBV14|NA|NA
CASSQAGYTEAFF
TGTGCCAGCAGCCAAGCGGGCTACACTGAAGCTTTCTTT
>TRBJ2-1|TRBV7-6|TRBD2|NA
CASSLVAGGSYNEQFF
TGTGCCAGCAGCTTAGTAGCGGGGGGCTCCTACAATGAGCAGTTCTTC
>TRBJ1-5|TRBV15|TRBD1|NA
CATSRGAGTGNQPQHF
TGTGCCACCAGCAGAGGCGCAGGGACAGGGAATCAGCCCCAGCATTTT
>TRBJ2-7|TRBV7-6|NA|NA
CASSLGNGVSSYEQYF
TGTGCCAGCAGCTTAGGAAACGGAGTCAGCTCCTACGAGCAGTACTTC
>TRBJ1-5|TRBV7-9|NA|NA
CASSTDTRGQPQHF
TGTGCCAGCAGCACGGACACCCGAGGTCAGCCCCAGCATTTT
>TRBJ1-6|TRBV4-2|NA|NA
CASRSGRDSPLHF
TGTGCCAGCAGGTCCGGCAGAGATTCACCCCTCCACTTT
>TRBJ2-7|TRBV16|TRBD2|NA
CASSQPLAGYGEQYF
TGTGCCAGCAGCCAACCGCTAGCGGGATACGGCGAGCAGTACTTC
>TRBJ2-3|TRBV5-6|TRBD1|NA
CASSAPGQVAGTQYF
TGTGCCAGCAGCGCCCCGGGACAGGTGGCTGGTACGCAGTATTTT
>TRBJ2-3|TRBV18|NA|NA
CASSPIVGDWPDTQYF
TGTGCCAGCTCACCAATAGTGGGGGACTGGCCAGATACGCAGTATTTT
>TRBJ2-7|TRBV19|TRBD2|NA
CASSTPGLAGGTYEQYF
TGTGCCAGTAGTACCCCCGGACTAGCGGGAGGGACCTACGAGCAGTACTTC
>TRBJ2-7|TRBV15|NA|NA
CATSRDPGVGTYEQYF
TGTGCCACCAGCAGAGATCCCGGGGTGGGAACCTACGAGCAGTACTTC
>TRBJ1-1|TRBV28|NA|NA
CASSLGGRVTEAFF
TGTGCCAGCAGTTTAGGAGGGAGGGTCACTGAAGCTTTCTTT